The present T cell receptor (beta chain) was sequenced within a study of immune evolution from preneoplasia to lung adenocarcinoma. The study, taken as a whole, reports: Later-stage lesions appeared to have more T cells, more diversity, less clonality.

This clone has more than one count but fewer than ten. The antigen is not known. H&E slides confirmed each diagnosis, reviewed by two pathologists independently. Produced via immunoSEQ multiplex PCR; TCRdb's table is partial and in-frame only. The sample lists 3,500 to 4,500 clones, around three quarters occurring once. This TCR came from a person aged 60 to 85 with lung adenocarcinoma. Sequencing input: FFPE adjacent normal lung tissue.

In nucleotides, the CDR3 is TGTGCCAGCAGGGGAGACCCGTTAGGCTACACCTTC. It specifies CASRGDPLGYTF. V gene TRBV25-1 combines with J gene TRBJ1-2; no definite D call. This CDR3 is built from 12 residues. Per the germline V gene, CDR1 is MGHDK and CDR2 is SYGVNS. Trimming removed 6 bases from V and 8 bases from J, with 13 bases in between.